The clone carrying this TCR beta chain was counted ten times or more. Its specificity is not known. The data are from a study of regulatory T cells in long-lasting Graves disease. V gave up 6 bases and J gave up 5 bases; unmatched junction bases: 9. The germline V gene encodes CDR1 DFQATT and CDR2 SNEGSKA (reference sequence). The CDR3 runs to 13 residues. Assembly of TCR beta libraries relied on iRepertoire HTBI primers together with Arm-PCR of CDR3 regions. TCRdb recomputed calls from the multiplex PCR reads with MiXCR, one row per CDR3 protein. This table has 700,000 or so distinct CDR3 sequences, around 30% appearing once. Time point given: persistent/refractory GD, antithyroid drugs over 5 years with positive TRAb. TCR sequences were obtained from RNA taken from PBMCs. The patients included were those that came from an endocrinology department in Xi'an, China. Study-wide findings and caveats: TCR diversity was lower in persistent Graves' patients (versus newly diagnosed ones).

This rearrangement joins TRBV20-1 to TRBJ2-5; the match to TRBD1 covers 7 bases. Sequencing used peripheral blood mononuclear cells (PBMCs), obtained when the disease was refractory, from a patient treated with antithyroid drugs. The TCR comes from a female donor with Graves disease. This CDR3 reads CSARTPGQETQYF. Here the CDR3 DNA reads TGCAGTGCCCGGACTCCGGGACAGGAGACCCAGTACTTC.